Sequencing of this TCR beta chain was carried out in a study of T cell responses to AZD1222 COVID-19 vaccine. Whole-study findings and limits: The study found vaccine-associated CD4 TCRs spanning spike, dominant at 160-218 and 743-854. In a largely white British group with more females than males, clonal diversity was possibly underestimated.

A remark on this clone: Its matching antigen is unknown.

Profiling relied on immunoSEQ multiplex PCR, and the TCRdb table lists in-frame clones only, not all of them. The table has around 130,000 clones, around nine tenths seen once. V lost 6 bases and J lost 7, with 16 bases in between. Germline V gene data show CDR1 as MNHEY and CDR2 as SVGAGI. The CDR3 length is 14 residues. Sample: peripheral blood, taken on day 0 of AZD1222 vaccination. This rearrangement joins TRBV6-5 to TRBJ1-5, with D perhaps TRBD1 (5 bases). The clonotype originates from an adult in good health. Here the CDR3 reads CASRFGEGRQPQHF. The CDR3 region has the DNA TGTGCCAGCAGATTCGGGGAGGGGAGACAGCCCCAGCATTTT.